Shown below are 20 T cell receptor beta chains from a single sample sequenced in a study of blood T cell repertoires in COVID-19. TCRdb's table, derived via immunoSEQ multiplex PCR, lists solely in-frame clones and lacks some. The data show 350,000 or so clones, with less than 90% seen just once and more than 0.8% held by the top ten. Material: PBMCs or T cells enriched from blood (not recorded which). Every receptor here comes from a woman aged 25 to 39 who had recovered from COVID-19.

The chain employs TRBV10-1 and TRBJ2-7; 10 nucleotides agree with TRBD1. Trimming took 0 bases from V and 7 from J; bases not matched to a gene: 6. Germline V gives CDR1 WNHNN, CDR2 SYGVQD (reference sequence). The CDR3 is 15 amino acids. The CDR3, as DNA: TGCGCCAGCAGTGAGTCGGGACAGGGGAATGATGAGCAGTACTTC. It encodes CASSESGQGNDEQYF.

The rearrangement links TRBV30 to TRBJ1-1; 9 bases align to TRBD1. This CDR3 is 17 amino acids long. J gave up 1 base and V 2 bases, and 11 bases lay outside the gene matches. Germline values: CDR1 GTSNPN, CDR2 SVGIG (reference sequence). This CDR3 reads CAWSFKPGQGPNTEAFF. The CDR3 coding sequence is TGTGCCTGGAGTTTCAAACCGGGACAGGGTCCGAACACTGAAGCTTTCTTT.

The chain is built from TRBV6-5 and TRBJ2-7; D perhaps matches TRBD1 (6 bases). V was cut by 0 bases and J by 0 bases, with 12 bases left in between. Germline V gene data show CDR1 as MNHEY and CDR2 as SVGAGI. The CDR3 sequence is 16 residues long. Here the CDR3 reads CASSYSKGQSSYEQYF. CDR3 DNA sequence: TGTGCCAGCAGTTACTCGAAAGGACAGAGCTCCTACGAGCAGTACTTC.

This rearrangement joins TRBV19 to TRBJ1-5, with D perhaps matching TRBD1 (6 bases). The length of the CDR3 is 15 residues. CDR1 is LNHDA, CDR2 SQIVND, per germline (reference sequence). V lost 0 bases to trimming and J lost 6 bases, with 12 bases between them. This chain's CDR3 is CASSIDYRGTQPQHF. CDR3 nucleotide sequence: TGTGCCAGTAGTATAGATTATAGGGGGACTCAGCCCCAGCATTTT.

CDR3 DNA: TGCGCCAGCAGCGCCTCAGACACTGAAGCTTTCTTT. This gives the protein CASSASDTEAFF. The chain carries TRBV5-1 and TRBJ1-1; D ambiguous. The V end lost 4 bases, the J end lost 3 bases, and 7 bases lay between the germline ends. The CDR3 covers 12 residues. Germline values: CDR1 SGHRS, CDR2 YFSETQ. Drawing the rest from reference TRBV5-1 and TRBJ1-1, the complete variable domain is KAGVTQTPRYLIKTRGQQVTLSCSPISGHRSVSWYQQTPGQGLQFLFEYFSETQRNKGNFPGRFSGRQFSNSRSEMNVSTLELGDSALYLCASSASDTEAFFGQGTRLTVV.

The genes are TRBV18 and TRBJ1-1, with TRBD1 matching over 8 bases. This CDR3 region has 14 residues. V trimming: 2 bases; J trimming: 1 base; junction bases outside the gene matches: 0. Germline V gives CDR1 KGHSH, CDR2 LQKENI. The CDR3 here is CASSPGTGNTEAFF. CDR3 in DNA: TGTGCCAGCTCACCAGGGACAGGGAACACTGAAGCTTTCTTT.

V is TRBV3-1 (or the pseudogene TRBV3-2) and J is TRBJ2-5; D might be TRBD2 (5 bases). Germline V lookup: CDR1 LGHDT, CDR2 YNNKEL (reference sequence). V was shortened by 4 bases and J by 5 bases, with 14 bases between the two germline ends. The CDR3 covers 14 residues. The CDR3 loop is CASSPEGVPETQYF. For the CDR3, the DNA is TGTGCCAGCAGCCCTGAGGGCGTCCCGGAGACCCAGTACTTC.

The CDR3 sequence: CASSFLRVPDTQYF. CDR3 DNA: TGTGCCAGCAGCTTTCTCAGGGTTCCAGATACGCAGTATTTT. The rearrangement joins TRBV11-2 to TRBJ2-3; the D gene is possibly TRBD1 (5 bases). The CDR3 is 14 residues long. V shed 3 bases and J shed 4 bases, with 11 bases lying between them. Germline-derived CDR1 and CDR2 are SGHAT and FQNNGV.

The V call is TRBV2, the J call TRBJ1-5, with D maybe TRBD1 (6 bases). Trimming pared 3 bases from V and 5 bases from J, leaving 11 bases between. Germline CDR1 and CDR2: SNHLY and FYNNEI. The length of the CDR3 is 14 residues. The CDR3 DNA reads TGTGCCAGCAGTGAGCAAGGGGGTCATCAGCCCCAGCATTTT. This codes for CASSEQGGHQPQHF.

This clone was recorded once. The CDR3 coding sequence is TGTGCCAGTAGTCCCTCCAGGGATCAGCCCCAGCATTTT. This translates into CASSPSRDQPQHF. This chain links TRBV19 with TRBJ1-5, with a possible D match to TRBD1 (5 bases). This CDR3 has 13 amino acids. From germline, CDR1 is LNHDA and CDR2 SQIVND (reference sequence). Trimming took off 5 bases at V and 5 bases at J, with 10 bases between the two ends.

The rearrangement links TRBV5-4 to TRBJ1-6; 7 bases fit TRBD1. Germline V gene sequence: CDR1 SGHNT, CDR2 YYREEE (reference sequence). This CDR3 comprises 16 residues. V lost 4 bases to trimming and J lost 0 bases; unmatched junction nucleotides: 4. This CDR3 reads CASSPGGTSYNSPLHF. In nucleotides, the CDR3 is TGTGCCAGCAGCCCAGGGGGGACCTCCTATAATTCACCCCTCCACTTT.

This clone was observed a single time. The rearrangement links TRBV9 to TRBJ2-7, with 7 bases that match TRBD2. Germline-derived CDR1 and CDR2 are SGDLS and YYNGEE. J was trimmed by 5 bases and V by 0 bases; bases with no gene match: 8. This CDR3 contains 15 residues. The CDR3 DNA sequence: TGTGCCAGCAGCGTAGCCCCGACTAGCCGCGACGAGCAGTACTTC. It codes for CASSVAPTSRDEQYF.

The chain joins TRBV2 to TRBJ1-5, with 9 nucleotides matching TRBD1. The CDR3 length is 15 residues. Trimming at V came to 4 bases and at J to 2 bases, leaving 3 bases not matched to a gene. The germline V gene has CDR1 SNHLY and CDR2 FYNNEI. CDR3: CASSAGQGGNQPQHF. The CDR3 DNA reads as TGTGCCAGCAGTGCGGGACAGGGAGGCAATCAGCCCCAGCATTTT.

A few counts support this clone. The chain employs TRBV5-1 and TRBJ1-2, with D perhaps matching TRBD1 (5 bases). V was cut by 0 bases and J by 6 bases, with 15 bases left in between. This CDR3 comprises 15 residues. Germline CDR1 reads SGHRS; CDR2 reads YFSETQ. The CDR3 coding sequence is TGCGCCAGCAGCTTGGTCGGCAGGGTTGGAGATGGCTACACCTTC. This codes for CASSLVGRVGDGYTF.

CDR3 sequence (DNA): TGCAGCGTTGCCGGGACAGTAGCTAACTATGGCTACACCTTC. Translation gives CSVAGTVANYGYTF. This rearrangement joins TRBV29-1 to TRBJ1-2; 7 bases are a match to TRBD1. The CDR3 totals 14 residues. J gave up 0 bases and V 4 bases, and 5 bases lay outside the gene matches. Germline loops: CDR1 SQVTM, CDR2 ANQGSEA.

The V gene is TRBV10-1, the J gene TRBJ1-5; a possible D gene is TRBD1 (5 bases). Trimming shortened V by 10 bases and J by 3 bases, and 16 bases separated the two germline ends. CDR1 is WNHNN, CDR2 SYGVQD, per germline (reference sequence). This CDR3 has 14 amino acids. The CDR3 reads CANSRTGDNQPQHF. Here the CDR3 DNA reads TGCGCCAACTCTAGAACGGGGGACAATCAGCCCCAGCATTTT.

A single count supports this clone. The gene calls are TRBV7-6 and TRBJ2-6; possibly TRBD2 for D (6 bases). This CDR3 is 17 amino acids long. With 4 bases removed from V and 2 bases from J, the gap between germline ends came to 15 bases. CDR1 and CDR2 from the germline V gene are SGHVS and FNYEAQ. The CDR3 nucleotides read TGTGCCAGCAGCTCCAGAAGGGGCGGGACTGGGGCCAACGTCCTGACTTTC. Translated: CASSSRRGGTGANVLTF. The full variable domain, with the rest looked up from reference TRBV7-6 and TRBJ2-6, is GAGVSQSPRYKVTKRGQDVALRCDPISGHVSLYWYRQALGQGPEFLTYFNYEAQQDKSGLPNDRFSAERPEGSISTLTIQRTEQRDSAMYRCASSSRRGGTGANVLTFGAGSRLTVL.

The chain combines TRBV9 with TRBJ1-4; TRBD1 is a possible D gene (5 bases). Between the trimmed V and J ends, which lost 1 base and 8 bases, there was a span of 12 bases. Germline values: CDR1 SGDLS, CDR2 YYNGEE. The CDR3 covers 14 residues. The CDR3 loop is CASSVRAGREKLFF. For the CDR3, the DNA is TGTGCCAGCAGCGTACGGGCAGGGAGGGAAAAACTGTTTTTT.

In its sample, this clone was seen once. The rearrangement links TRBV2 to TRBJ1-5; D might be TRBD1 (6 bases). Trimming took off 8 bases at V and 3 bases at J, with 11 bases between the two ends. The V gene's germline CDR1 is SNHLY and CDR2 FYNNEI. The CDR3 is 13 residues long. CDR3 protein: CASDTGLNQPQHF. The CDR3 nucleotides read TGTGCCAGCGATACAGGGCTCAATCAGCCCCAGCATTTT. The full variable domain, completed using reference TRBV2 and TRBJ1-5, is EPEVTQTPSHQVTQMGQEVILRCVPISNHLYFYWYRQILGQKVEFLVSFYNNEISEKSEIFDDQFSVERPDGSNFTLKIRSTKLEDSAMYFCASDTGLNQPQHFGDGTRLSIL.

This rearrangement joins TRBV28 to TRBJ2-7, with a tentative D call TRBD1 (5 bases). The CDR3 runs to 14 residues. The germline V gene encodes CDR1 MDHEN and CDR2 SYDVKM. V lost 5 bases and J 6 bases, leaving 17 bases between the germline ends. Written as DNA, the CDR3 is TGTGCCAGCAGTCCTGGGGCCGGGCGAGGCGAGCAGTACTTC. Translated, it gives CASSPGAGRGEQYF.